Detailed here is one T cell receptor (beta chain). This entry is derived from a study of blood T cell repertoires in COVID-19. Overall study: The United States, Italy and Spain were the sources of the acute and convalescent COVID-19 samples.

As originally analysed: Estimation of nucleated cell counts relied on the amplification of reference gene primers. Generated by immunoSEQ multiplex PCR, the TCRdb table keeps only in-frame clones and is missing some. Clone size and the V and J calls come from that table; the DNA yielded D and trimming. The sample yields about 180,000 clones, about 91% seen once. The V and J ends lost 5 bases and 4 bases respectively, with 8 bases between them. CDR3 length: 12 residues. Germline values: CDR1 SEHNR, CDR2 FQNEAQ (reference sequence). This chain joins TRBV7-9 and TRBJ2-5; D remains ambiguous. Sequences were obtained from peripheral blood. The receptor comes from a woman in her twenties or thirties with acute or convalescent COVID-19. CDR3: CASSARAETQYF. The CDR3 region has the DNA TGTGCCAGCAGCGCCCGAGCAGAGACCCAGTACTTC.